A single sample is the source of the 8 T cell receptor beta chains below, sequenced in a study of neurological immune-mediated disorders. TCRdb processed the 5' RACE reads anew with MiXCR; each CDR3 protein has one entry. The sample lists 60,000 to 85,000 distinct CDR3 sequences, 4.5% to 6.5% seen once, with less than 2.5% in the top ten. The sequencing input was PBMCs. All receptors derive from a woman under 40 with multiple sclerosis.

At least ten counts were recorded for this clonotype. The chain is built from TRBV5-1 and TRBJ2-1; D is possibly TRBD1 (6 bases). Trimming left V 3 bases short and J 5 bases short, with 9 bases between. Germline V gene data show CDR1 as SGHRS and CDR2 as YFSETQ. CDR3 length: 13 residues. The DNA for the CDR3 is TGCGCCAGCAGCTCAGGGGTTCACAATGAGCAGTTCTTC. Translated, it gives CASSSGVHNEQFF.

This clonotype appeared many times. The rearrangement joins TRBV24-1 to TRBJ2-1; D may correspond to TRBD1 or TRBD2 (5 bases each). Germline loops: CDR1 KGHDR, CDR2 SFDVKD. Trimming took 0 bases from V and 14 from J, leaving 19 bases between them. The CDR3 is 15 amino acids. The CDR3 sequence is CATSDLPTYRDEKFF. The CDR3 nucleotides are TGTGCCACCAGTGATTTGCCCACATACCGGGACGAAAAGTTCTTC.

The table lists this clonotype with many counts. V usage is TRBV20-1 and J usage is TRBJ2-7, with D perhaps matching TRBD2 (6 bases). The CDR3 is 15 amino acids. The V end was cut by 6 bases, the J end by 6 bases, with 24 bases between. Germline V CDR1 and CDR2: DFQATT, SNEGSKA (reference sequence). In nucleotides, the CDR3 is TGCAGTGCCCTCTCCGGGACTCGACGGTCAGGCGAGCAGTACTTC. It specifies CSALSGTRRSGEQYF.

There are many counts of this clonotype. The CDR3 nucleotides are TGCAGTGCTAGACGGCCGGGAGGGGAGTCAGATACGCAGTATTTT. Protein sequence: CSARRPGGESDTQYF. The chain has TRBV20-1 and TRBJ2-3; TRBD2 aligns across 8 bases. Germline CDR1 reads DFQATT; CDR2 reads SNEGSKA (reference sequence). Unmatched junction bases numbered 8, after V lost 2 bases and J lost 4 bases. The CDR3 spans 15 residues.

At least ten counts were recorded for this clonotype. The V and J genes are TRBV5-1 and TRBJ2-4, with TRBD1 matching over 8 bases. J gave up 8 bases and V 4 bases, and 5 bases lay outside the gene matches. The CDR3 runs to 13 residues. Looked up from germline, CDR1 is SGHRS and CDR2 is YFSETQ. The CDR3 DNA follows: TGCGCCAGCAGCCTGGACAGGGTCGACATTCAGTACTTC. Protein: CASSLDRVDIQYF.

The gene calls are TRBV20-1 and TRBJ2-3, with TRBD2 identical over 8 bases. V trimming: 6 bases; J trimming: 5 bases; junction bases outside the gene matches: 10. Germline lookup yields CDR1 DFQATT and CDR2 SNEGSKA (reference sequence). The CDR3 totals 14 residues. In nucleotides, the CDR3 is TGCAGTGCAAGCCCGGCGGGGGGCAAAGATACGCAGTATTTT. Translated: CSASPAGGKDTQYF.

This clonotype has a count of ten or more. The V gene is TRBV5-5, the J gene TRBJ2-5, with D possibly being TRBD1 (6 bases). Trimming cost V 2 bases and J 4 bases, with 15 bases left between them. This CDR3 is 15 amino acids long. Germline V gene data show CDR1 as SGHKS and CDR2 as YYEKEE (reference sequence). The CDR3 protein is CASSFSGDEGETQYF. The CDR3 DNA reads as TGTGCCAGCAGCTTTTCAGGGGATGAGGGAGAGACCCAGTACTTC.

This clonotype was seen ten or more times. The V gene is TRBV12-3 or TRBV12-4, the J gene TRBJ2-5; D is uncertain. The CDR3 contains 12 residues. Deletions cut 6 bases from V and 5 bases from J, with 10 bases between. Written as DNA, the CDR3 is TGTGCCAGCAGCTTGGTGAGGGAGACCCAGTACTTC. As protein: CASSLVRETQYF.